The 20 T cell receptor beta chains below were found in one sample sequenced in a study of T-cell reconstitution after alpha-beta-depleted transplantation in children. The authors prepared the TCRbeta library with unique molecular identifiers. One entry per CDR3 protein, called by TCRdb with MiXCR from the PCR reads. The table has some 830,000 distinct CDR3 sequences, about 15% seen once. Sequences were derived from PBMCs, mostly from graft donor cells, sampled 360 days after TCRalphabeta/CD19-depleted stem cell transplant. The receptors were gathered from a male patient younger than 18 who had a stem cell transplant for acute lymphoblastic leukemia, so the T cells may come from the graft donor.

This clonotype was observed a few times. This sequence joins TRBV25-1 and TRBJ1-1; 7 nucleotides match TRBD1. V lost 4 bases, J lost 4 bases, and 3 bases stayed unmatched. Germline V gene sequence: CDR1 MGHDK, CDR2 SYGVNS. The CDR3 is 13 amino acids. The CDR3 region has the DNA TGTGCCAGCAGTGTTCCAGGGGGCACTGAAGCTTTCTTT. Translating it yields CASSVPGGTEAFF. The full variable domain, with the rest looked up from reference TRBV25-1 and TRBJ1-1, is EADIYQTPRYLVIGTGKKITLECSQTMGHDKMYWYQQDPGMELHLIHYSYGVNSTEKGDLSSESTVSRIRTEHFPLTLESARPSHTSQYLCASSVPGGTEAFFGQGTRLTVV.

V and J are TRBV5-4 and TRBJ1-1; D remains ambiguous. Per germline, CDR1 SGHNT and CDR2 YYREEE (reference sequence). The CDR3 covers 16 residues. The germline V and J ends were trimmed by 5 bases and 8 bases, with 25 bases remaining between them. CDR3 nucleotide sequence: TGTGCCAGCAGGTTGTGGGCCAAAGGGTCCCGCTCGGAAGCTTTCTTT. Its translation: CASRLWAKGSRSEAFF.

This chain connects TRBV5-1 to TRBJ2-7; maybe TRBD1 (5 bases). Trimming pared 2 bases from V and 5 bases from J, leaving 11 bases between. In germline, CDR1 is SGHRS, CDR2 YFSETQ. There are 13 residues in the CDR3. CDR3 nucleotide sequence: TGCGCCAGCAGCTTTCGTCAGGGCCACGAGCAGTACTTC. Translating it yields CASSFRQGHEQYF.

This clonotype showed up many times. This chain joins TRBV20-1 and TRBJ2-1; 9 bases map to TRBD2. Losses at the gene ends were 0 bases for V and 5 bases for J; bases not matched to a gene: 5. The germline V gene has CDR1 DFQATT and CDR2 SNEGSKA (reference sequence). This CDR3 contains 15 residues. The CDR3 DNA sequence: TGCAGTGCTAGAGAACTAGCGGGCGTGAACAATGAGCAGTTCTTC. This gives the protein CSARELAGVNNEQFF.

The chain joins TRBV7-9 to TRBJ2-1; 7 bases align to TRBD1. From germline, CDR1 is SEHNR and CDR2 FQNEAQ (reference sequence). This CDR3 region has 14 residues. The V segment lost 4 bases and the J segment 7 bases; nucleotides outside the gene matches: 7. The CDR3 DNA is TGTGCCAGCAGCTCCGGGACAGTCCGTAATGAGCAGTTCTTC. This codes for CASSSGTVRNEQFF.

The rearrangement links TRBV6-1 to TRBJ1-1; D unresolved. V shed 4 bases and J shed 0 bases, with 9 bases lying between them. This CDR3 has 14 residues. CDR1 MNHNS and CDR2 SASEGT come from the germline V gene. The CDR3: CASSVGILNTEAFF. The CDR3 DNA reads as TGTGCCAGCAGTGTGGGAATCCTGAACACTGAAGCTTTCTTT.

There are many counts of this clonotype. The V gene is TRBV12-3 or TRBV12-4, the J gene TRBJ2-5; possibly TRBD1 for D (5 bases). The CDR3 extends over 16 amino acids. Trimming removed 0 bases from V and 1 base from J, with 12 bases in between. The CDR3, as DNA: TGTGCCAGCAGTTTAGCGCTCGCCAGGGCCCAAGAGACCCAGTACTTC. Translation: CASSLALARAQETQYF.

This sequence joins TRBV29-1 and TRBJ2-2; D is tentatively TRBD1 or TRBD2 (5 bases each). The germline CDR1 and CDR2 sequences are SQVTM and ANQGSEA. The CDR3 length is 12 residues. With 7 bases removed from V and 1 base from J, the gap between germline ends came to 7 bases. The CDR3 region has the DNA TGCAGCGGGGGACGGAACACCGGGGAGCTGTTTTTT. Amino acids: CSGGRNTGELFF.

This clonotype was counted between two and nine times. The V gene is TRBV12-3 or TRBV12-4, the J gene TRBJ2-1; unclear D gene. CDR3 length: 13 amino acids. V lost 7 bases and J 0 bases, leaving 7 bases between the germline ends. CDR3 in amino acids: CASTRISYNEQFF. CDR3 DNA: TGTGCCAGCACAAGGATCTCCTACAATGAGCAGTTCTTC.

The chain uses TRBV29-1 and TRBJ2-7; the D is unclear. V was cut by 2 bases and J by 0 bases, with 14 bases left in between. Germline loops: CDR1 SQVTM, CDR2 ANQGSEA. The CDR3 has 15 residues. The CDR3 region has the DNA TGCAGCGTTGAATCGGCAGACAAGACCTCCTACGAGCAGTACTTC. This sequence encodes CSVESADKTSYEQYF.

This clonotype was recorded at least ten times. The gene calls are TRBV7-9 and TRBJ2-5; 8 bases agree with TRBD1. From germline, CDR1 is SEHNR and CDR2 FQNEAQ (reference sequence). V lost 0 bases and J lost 4; bases outside the gene matches: 4. The CDR3 is 15 amino acids. The CDR3 DNA reads as TGTGCCAGCAGCTTAGCCAGGGGGCTACGAGAGACCCAGTACTTC. It codes for CASSLARGLRETQYF.

This clonotype was counted many times. The junction departs from germline at one end; a sequencing error may be responsible. The rearrangement joins TRBV5-1 to TRBJ1-1; D is ambiguous. The V gene's germline CDR1 is SGHRS and CDR2 YFSETQ. The CDR3 is 15 residues long. The CDR3 sequence: CASSLAAGGNTEAFF. Written as DNA, the CDR3 is TGTGCCAGCAGCTTAGCCGCAGGTGGGAACACTGAAGCTTTCTTT.

This chain links TRBV12-3 or TRBV12-4 with TRBJ2-3; 12 nucleotides agree with TRBD2. This CDR3 comprises 17 residues. J was trimmed by 5 bases and V by 4 bases; bases with no gene match: 10. CDR3 sequence reads: CASSSTRGLAGQDTQYF. In DNA form, the CDR3 reads TGTGCCAGCAGTTCCACCCGGGGACTAGCGGGTCAAGATACGCAGTATTTT.

The chain combines TRBV18 with TRBJ2-1, with D possibly matching TRBD2 (6 bases). The V end lost 1 base, the J end lost 2 bases, and 9 bases lay between the germline ends. This CDR3 comprises 15 residues. Per the germline V gene, CDR1 is KGHSH and CDR2 is LQKENI. Here the CDR3 DNA reads TGTGCCAGCTCACCACGGACTATTACCTACAATGAGCAGTTCTTC. Translating gives CASSPRTITYNEQFF.

V gene TRBV10-3 combines with J gene TRBJ2-7, with D perhaps TRBD1 (6 bases). V was trimmed by 6 bases and J by 2 bases, leaving 14 bases between them. This CDR3 comprises 14 residues. The germline gives CDR1 ENHRY, CDR2 SYGVKD. CDR3 in DNA: TGTGCCATCAGCCATTGGACAGAACCCTACGAGCAGTACTTC. Encoded protein: CAISHWTEPYEQYF.

This chain uses TRBV5-1 with TRBJ2-2; either TRBD1 or TRBD2 may supply D (6 bases each). Germline values: CDR1 SGHRS, CDR2 YFSETQ. The V end was cut by 5 bases, the J end by 4 bases, with 15 bases between. The CDR3 consists of 15 residues. CDR3 loop: CASRGRGGTTGELFF. The CDR3 bases are TGCGCCAGCAGGGGCAGGGGAGGTACCACCGGGGAGCTGTTTTTT.

The sample holds a few counts of this clonotype. This rearrangement joins TRBV4-1 to TRBJ2-1; TRBD2 aligns across 9 bases. Looked up from germline, CDR1 is MGHRA and CDR2 is YSYEKL. With 0 bases clipped from V and 7 bases from J, the junction kept 13 bases outside the gene matches. The CDR3 runs 18 residues. CDR3 nucleotide sequence: TGCGCCAGCAGCCAAGAACAGGGGCGGCTAGCGGGACAAAATGAGCAGTTCTTC. Protein product: CASSQEQGRLAGQNEQFF.

The chain joins TRBV12-3 or TRBV12-4 to TRBJ2-1, with D possibly being TRBD1 or TRBD2 (5 bases each). This CDR3 region has 15 residues. V lost 5 bases to trimming and J lost 0 bases, with 11 bases between them. Written as DNA, the CDR3 is TGTGCCAGCAGTCCTGGGGACCGCTCCTACAATGAGCAGTTCTTC. Its protein is CASSPGDRSYNEQFF.

J is TRBJ2-1 and V is TRBV19; 10 bases are shared with TRBD1. Germline V lookup: CDR1 LNHDA, CDR2 SQIVND (reference sequence). The V segment lost 5 bases and the J segment 6 bases; nucleotides outside the gene matches: 10. The CDR3 spans 16 residues. The CDR3 DNA reads as TGTGCCAGTAGTTCTCGGACAGGGGGTATTTTCAATGAGCAGTTCTTC. Translating gives CASSSRTGGIFNEQFF.

This sequence joins TRBV20-1 and TRBJ2-2; tentative D call: TRBD1 (6 bases). This CDR3 region has 15 residues. CDR1 and CDR2 (germline): DFQATT, SNEGSKA (reference sequence). V lost 7 bases to trimming and J lost 5 bases, with 20 bases between them. CDR3 amino acids: CSVSRRNRVTGELFF. In DNA form, the CDR3 reads TGCAGTGTATCGAGACGGAACAGGGTAACCGGGGAGCTGTTTTTT.